Following are 8 T cell receptor beta chains from one sample sequenced in a study of persistence of HIV-infected CD4 T cells. Cells were stimulated nonspecifically with anti-CD3/anti-CD28 magnetic beads. Sorting of responding CD4+ T cells relied on upregulated CD40 ligand together with CD69. Their target antigens are unknown. The libraries were made with immunoSEQ version 4 in survey mode. Sequencing used immunoSEQ multiplex PCR; TCRdb keeps in-frame clones, though not all of them. In the table there are 40,000 to 45,000 clones, more than 85% of which are singletons. This material consisted of CD4+ T cells sorted from PBMCs after approximately 20-hour stimulation, taken from a patient who received antiretroviral therapy. All receptors derive from an adult man with HIV who was CMV-seropositive.

The chain joins TRBV7-9 to TRBJ1-2; the D is unclear. The CDR3 consists of 11 residues. V was trimmed by 2 bases and J by 5 bases, leaving 3 bases between them. Germline values: CDR1 SEHNR, CDR2 FQNEAQ (reference sequence). The CDR3 DNA is TGTGCCAGCAGCTTAAATTATGGCTACACCTTC. Protein sequence: CASSLNYGYTF.

As regards this clone: A junction end diverges from the germline sequence, so it may reflect a read error. The chain recombines TRBV29-1 with TRBJ2-7, with D possibly being TRBD2 (5 bases). Per germline, CDR1 SQVTM and CDR2 ANQGSEA. The CDR3 is 12 residues long. The CDR3 reads CSVEAESYEQYF. The CDR3 DNA follows: TGCAGCGTAGAAGCGGAGAGCTACGAGCAGTACTTC.

This chain's CDR3 is CASSPGPAQETQYF. The DNA of the CDR3 is TGTGCCAGCAGCCCTGGGCCGGCCCAAGAGACCCAGTACTTC. V and J are TRBV7-6 and TRBJ2-5; D is uncertain. The CDR3 totals 14 residues. V lost 5 bases, J lost 1 base, and 11 bases lay in between. Germline assignment: CDR1 SGHVS and CDR2 FNYEAQ.

The rearrangement links TRBV5-5 to TRBJ2-2, with 11 bases matching TRBD1. V shed 5 bases and J 6 bases; nucleotides not matched to a gene: 9. Germline V gene data show CDR1 as SGHKS and CDR2 as YYEKEE (reference sequence). The length of the CDR3 is 16 residues. The CDR3 region has the DNA TGTGCCAGCAGTCCGAACGGACAGGGGGCTTCCGGGGAGCTGTTTTTT. Protein sequence: CASSPNGQGASGELFF. The entire variable domain, with the rest obtained from reference TRBV5-5 and TRBJ2-2, is as follows: DAGVTQSPTHLIKTRGQQVTLRCSPISGHKSVSWYQQVLGQGPQFIFQYYEKEERGRGNFPDRFSARQFPNYSSELNVNALLLGDSALYLCASSPNGQGASGELFFGEGSRLTVL.

The V gene is TRBV15, the J gene TRBJ2-2; unclear D gene. The germline V gene has CDR1 LNHNV and CDR2 YYDKDF (reference sequence). V lost 4 bases, J lost 5 bases, and 11 bases lay in between. The CDR3 spans 14 residues. The CDR3 spells CATSTLSWTGELFF. CDR3 coding DNA: TGTGCCACCAGCACTCTTAGTTGGACCGGGGAGCTGTTTTTT.

The V and J genes are TRBV5-1 and TRBJ1-1, with a weak D call TRBD1 (6 bases). V lost 0 bases to trimming and J lost 1 base, with 10 bases between them. CDR3 length: 15 amino acids. The V gene's germline CDR1 is SGHRS and CDR2 YFSETQ. As DNA, the CDR3 is TGCGCCAGCAGCTTGGGTCCAGGGGAGAACACTGAAGCTTTCTTT. This translates into CASSLGPGENTEAFF.

The chain uses TRBV29-1 and TRBJ2-1, with 9 bases aligning to TRBD2. Per germline, CDR1 SQVTM and CDR2 ANQGSEA. The V and J ends lost 4 bases and 8 bases, in that order; junction bases with no gene match: 9. The CDR3 covers 14 residues. For the CDR3, the DNA is TGCAGCGTTGTGCGGGCGGGGGGGTCGGATGAGCAGTTCTTC. Translation: CSVVRAGGSDEQFF.

This chain connects TRBV28 to TRBJ1-3; a weak D match, TRBD1 (5 bases). The V gene lost 4 bases and the J gene lost 1 base, with 14 bases spanning the gap. The CDR3 extends over 16 amino acids. The V gene's germline CDR1 is MDHEN and CDR2 SYDVKM. CDR3 region: CASSSGGDVSGNTIYF. The CDR3 bases are TGTGCCAGCAGTTCGGGAGGGGACGTATCTGGAAACACCATATATTTT.